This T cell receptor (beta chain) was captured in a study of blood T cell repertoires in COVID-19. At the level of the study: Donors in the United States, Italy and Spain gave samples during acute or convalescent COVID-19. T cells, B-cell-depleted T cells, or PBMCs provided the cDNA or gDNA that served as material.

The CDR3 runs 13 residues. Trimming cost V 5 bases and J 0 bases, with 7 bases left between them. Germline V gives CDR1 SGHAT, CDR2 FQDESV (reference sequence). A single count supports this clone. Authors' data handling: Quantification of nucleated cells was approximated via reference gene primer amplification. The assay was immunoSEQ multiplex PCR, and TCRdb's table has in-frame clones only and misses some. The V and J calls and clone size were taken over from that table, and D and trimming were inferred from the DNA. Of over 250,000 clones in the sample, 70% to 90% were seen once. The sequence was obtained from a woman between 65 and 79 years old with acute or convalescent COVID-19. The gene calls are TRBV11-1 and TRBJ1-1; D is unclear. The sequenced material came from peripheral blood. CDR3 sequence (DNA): TGTGCCAGCAGCCTCGGGGTGAACACTGAAGCTTTCTTT. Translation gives CASSLGVNTEAFF.